The source of this TCR beta chain is a study of cytomegalovirus exposure and HLA in healthy donors. Findings and limits, study-wide: Further analysis was carried out later, and it showed several of the most significant clusters appearing linked to common viral pathogens. Most TCR beta V segments were productive about 87% or about 30% of the time in an earlier analysis. There were some V segments, including TRBV6-2 and TRBV6-3, excluded as indistinguishable.

Germline values: CDR1 MNHEY, CDR2 SMNVEV (reference sequence). Between the trimmed V and J ends, which lost 4 bases and 0 bases, there was a span of 13 bases. The CDR3 consists of 15 residues. Both 60 Vbeta primers and 13 Jbeta primers went into the PCR. The repertoire was sequenced with immunoSEQ multiplex PCR; TCRdb's copy has only in-frame clones and lacks some. The sample has 120,000 or so clones; roughly 80% are singletons. As to this clone: The target antigen is unknown.

This clonotype was obtained from a woman aged 40 to 55 in good health and CMV-seronegative. The chain carries TRBV27 and TRBJ2-7; perhaps TRBD1 as D (7 bases). Sample: PBMCs. The CDR3 nucleotides are TGTGCCAGCAGTTGGAGGGGACAGTCCTCCTACGAGCAGTACTTC. Translated, it gives CASSWRGQSSYEQYF.